The rows below give T cell receptor beta chains drawn from one sample of a study of blood T cell repertoires in COVID-19. Sequenced by immunoSEQ multiplex PCR; TCRdb stores in-frame clones only, minus some. The sample holds a few hundred thousand clones, around 86% seen once. The sequenced sample consisted of PBMCs or T cells enriched from blood (not recorded which). These receptor sequences come from a woman between 18 and 30 years old who had recovered from COVID-19. The CDR3 runs from the conserved cysteine through the conserved F or W. D genes are given only for firm matches. Part of the rows lack a size; the others show once, few, many or a class for expanded clones.

V gene,clone size,J gene,D gene,CDR3 DNA,CDR3 protein
TRBV5-1,NA,TRBJ1-1,NA,TGCGCCAGCAGCTTGGATCCAGGGATGGGGAACACTGAAGCTTTCTTT,CASSLDPGMGNTEAFF
TRBV5-4,NA,TRBJ1-1,NA,TGTGCCAGCAGCTTATCAGGGGACACTGAAGCTTTCTTT,CASSLSGDTEAFF
TRBV28,NA,TRBJ2-2,TRBD2,TGTGCCAGCAGTTTGTCGGGACTAGCGGGATTTCCCGGGGAGCTGTTTTTT,CASSLSGLAGFPGELFF
TRBV7-9,NA,TRBJ1-4,NA,TGTGCCAGCAGCACTGACGGGGAAAAACTGTTTTTT,CASSTDGEKLFF
TRBV28,NA,TRBJ2-7,NA,TGTGCCAGCGAACCGAAGGTTTTTCGGCTAGGAAGGGGCTACGAGCAGTACTTC,CASEPKVFRLGRGYEQYF
TRBV7-8,NA,TRBJ1-1,NA,TGTGCCAGCAGAGAACAGAACACTGAAGCTTTCTTT,CASREQNTEAFF
TRBV7-9,NA,TRBJ2-1,NA,TGTGCCAGCAGCTCATCCCCCAATGAGCAGTTCTTC,CASSSSPNEQFF
TRBV14,NA,TRBJ2-7,NA,TGTGCCAGCAGCCTCCGTTTAGGGGGGGGAGAGCAGTACTTC,CASSLRLGGGEQYF
TRBV28,NA,TRBJ1-2,NA,TGTGCCACCGAAAACTCGAGGGCCTGGGACTACACCTTC,CATENSRAWDYTF
TRBV10-3,NA,TRBJ1-2,NA,TGTGCCATCAGTGAGTTGTACAGCTACTCTGGCTACACCTTC,CAISELYSYSGYTF
TRBV19,NA,TRBJ1-2,NA,TGTGCCAGTAGTATACGGGTCCAGGGGCCGGCTGGCTACACCTTC,CASSIRVQGPAGYTF
TRBV27,once,TRBJ1-1,TRBD1,TGTGCCAGCAGTTCTCTATTTGGGACAGTTGAAGCTTTCTTT,CASSSLFGTVEAFF
TRBV27,NA,TRBJ2-1,NA,TGTGCCAGCAGTTTGGGGGGTGGGGAGCAGTTCTTC,CASSLGGGEQFF
TRBV5-1,NA,TRBJ2-2,NA,TGCGCCAGCAGCTTGGACACTACAAACACCGGGAAGCTGTTTTTT,CASSLDTTNTGKLFF
TRBV6-5,NA,TRBJ1-2,TRBD1,TGTGCCAGCAGTTACTCCCCCGGGACAGGGGCTGATGGCTACACCTTC,CASSYSPGTGADGYTF
TRBV24-1,NA,TRBJ2-1,TRBD1,TGTGCCACCAGTGGTACACCGGGACAGGGCTACAATGAGCAGTTCTTC,CATSGTPGQGYNEQFF
TRBV3-1/TRBV3-2,NA,TRBJ2-1,TRBD2,TGTGCCAGCAGCCAATATCTGGGACTAGCGGGGAATGAGCAGTTCTTC,CASSQYLGLAGNEQFF
TRBV9,NA,TRBJ2-4,NA,TGTGCCAGCAGCCCCCCTGACGGGTTTCGAAACATTCAGTACTTC,CASSPPDGFRNIQYF
TRBV6-1,NA,TRBJ1-1,NA,TGTGCCAGCAGTGACAACGGACTAAACACTGAAGCTTTCTTT,CASSDNGLNTEAFF
TRBV5-1,NA,TRBJ1-1,TRBD1,TGCGCCAGCAGCTGGGACCCGACGGACAGGGTACCTTCTGAAGCTTTCTTT,CASSWDPTDRVPSEAFF
TRBV7-6,NA,TRBJ1-2,NA,TGTGCCAGCAGCCCCCTTCACAAAGACTACACCTTC,CASSPLHKDYTF
TRBV10-1,NA,TRBJ1-3,TRBD1,TGCGCCAGCAGCGGACAGGGCCACGGAAGAAACACCATATATTTT,CASSGQGHGRNTIYF
TRBV10-3,NA,TRBJ2-5,TRBD1,TGTGCCATCAGCCCGGACAGGGAGACCCAGTACTTC,CAISPDRETQYF
TRBV11-2,NA,TRBJ2-7,TRBD1,TGTGCCAGCAGCCCCCAAGGAGGGACAGGGTCCTACGAGCAGTACTTC,CASSPQGGTGSYEQYF
TRBV6-5,NA,TRBJ2-7,TRBD1,TGTGCCAGCAGCCCAACAGGGGTCGAGCAGTACTTC,CASSPTGVEQYF
TRBV20-1,NA,TRBJ2-7,TRBD1,TGCAGTGCTAGTCCCGGGACAGATACCGAGCAGTACTTC,CSASPGTDTEQYF
TRBV6-5,NA,TRBJ2-7,NA,TGTGCCAGCAGTTACAGTTCCCCAGGGTTCGCCTACGAGCAGTACTTC,CASSYSSPGFAYEQYF
TRBV6-5,NA,TRBJ2-7,NA,TGTGCCAGCAGCCTCTCTGGGCATCCAACCTACGAGCAGTACTTC,CASSLSGHPTYEQYF